This T cell receptor beta chain was identified in a study of blood T cell repertoires in COVID-19. Study details: Some COVID-19 samples were acute and others convalescent; all came from the United States, Italy and Spain. Sources were T cells, B-cell-depleted T cells, or PBMCs; the material itself was cDNA or gDNA.

From germline, CDR1 is KGHDR and CDR2 SFDVKD. V gave up 9 bases and J gave up 3 bases, with 14 bases separating them. The CDR3 extends over 13 amino acids. In the source study's methods: The authors estimated nucleated cell counts from reference gene primer amplification. Clones were read by immunoSEQ multiplex PCR, and TCRdb kept only the in-frame ones, dropping some. V and J calls and clone size are given by that table; D and trimming were obtained from the DNA. The sample shows around 220,000 clones, approximately 90% of them seen only once. Participants had their cohort set by participant-reported clinical history.

Sequencing was carried out using PBMCs or T cells enriched from blood (not recorded which). The chain uses TRBV24-1 and TRBJ2-7, with D uncertain. This clonotype was sampled from a woman aged 25-40 years with acute COVID-19. CDR3 in DNA: TGTGCCACCCCATCAACGGTTATCTACGAGCAGTACTTC. Translated: CATPSTVIYEQYF.